These 10 T cell receptor beta chains share one sample of origin, sequenced in a study of cytomegalovirus exposure and HLA in healthy donors. Primers: 60 Vbeta forward and 13 Jbeta reverse. Profiled with immunoSEQ multiplex PCR; TCRdb holds only in-frame clones, not every one. The profile shows 95,000 to 150,000 clones, more than 60% of them singletons. Source material: PBMCs. These receptors were taken from a woman between 35 and 50 years old in good health and CMV-seropositive.

V and J are TRBV18 and TRBJ1-5; a weak D match, TRBD1 (5 bases). Germline loops: CDR1 KGHSH, CDR2 LQKENI. Trimming cost V 2 bases and J 0 bases, with 11 bases left between them. The CDR3 extends over 16 amino acids. The CDR3 region has the DNA TGTGCCAGCTCACCAGAAACAGGTTATAGCAATCAGCCCCAGCATTTT. Its translation: CASSPETGYSNQPQHF.

The chain uses TRBV28 and TRBJ1-2; the D gene is possibly TRBD1 (5 bases). The CDR3 length is 15 residues. Germline V gives CDR1 MDHEN, CDR2 SYDVKM. Trimming shortened V by 6 bases and J by 2 bases, and 16 bases separated the two germline ends. This CDR3 is CASSPAGEMNYGYTF. CDR3 nucleotides: TGTGCCAGCAGCCCCGCGGGGGAAATGAACTATGGCTACACCTTC.

The rearrangement links TRBV9 to TRBJ2-3, with 8 bases matching TRBD1. This CDR3 is 14 amino acids long. The ends lost 4 bases at V and 3 bases at J; junction bases unmatched: 4. Germline V gene data show CDR1 as SGDLS and CDR2 as YYNGEE. CDR3 nucleotide sequence: TGTGCCAGCAGCCAGACAGGGGTAACAGATACGCAGTATTTT. Translating it yields CASSQTGVTDTQYF.

V and J are TRBV19 and TRBJ1-2; the D is unclear. V was pared by 4 bases and J by 4 bases, with 13 bases between. This CDR3 comprises 14 residues. Germline CDR1 is LNHDA and CDR2 is SQIVND (reference sequence). CDR3 residues: CASSTGLLSYGYTF. CDR3 coding DNA: TGTGCCAGTAGTACAGGACTCCTTTCCTATGGCTACACCTTC. The full variable domain, rest sourced from reference TRBV19 and TRBJ1-2, is DGGITQSPKYLFRKEGQNVTLSCEQNLNHDAMYWYRQDPGQGLRLIYYSQIVNDFQKGDIAEGYSVSREKKESFPLTVTSAQKNPTAFYLCASSTGLLSYGYTFGSGTRLTVV.

This clone is a singleton in its sample. The rearrangement joins TRBV10-3 to TRBJ2-7; TRBD2 agrees at 9 bases. The CDR3 consists of 13 residues. Germline V gene lookup returns CDR1 ENHRY and CDR2 SYGVKD. Trimming took 8 bases from V and 3 from J; bases not matched to a gene: 5. CDR3 sequence (DNA): TGTGCCATCGGGCTAGCGGGGCTCTACGAGCAGTACTTC. Amino acids: CAIGLAGLYEQYF.

This clone was counted between two and nine times. The chain carries TRBV9 and TRBJ1-1; TRBD1 might be the D (5 bases). CDR1 is SGDLS, CDR2 YYNGEE, per germline. V shed 4 bases and J shed 5 bases, with 18 bases lying between them. The CDR3 extends over 15 amino acids. CDR3 nucleotides: TGTGCCAGCAGCACCACCCGGGACTTCGGTACTGAAGCTTTCTTT. Protein product: CASSTTRDFGTEAFF.

J is TRBJ2-7 and V is TRBV30, with TRBD2 matching over 7 bases. Germline V gene lookup returns CDR1 GTSNPN and CDR2 SVGIG (reference sequence). V lost 0 bases to trimming and J lost 1 base; unmatched junction nucleotides: 6. There are 15 residues in the CDR3. For the CDR3, the DNA is TGTGCCTGGAGTGTACTGACTAGCTGGTCCTACGAGCAGTACTTC. Amino acid sequence: CAWSVLTSWSYEQYF.

The chain uses TRBV7-9 and TRBJ2-3; 13 nucleotides agree with TRBD2. The ends lost 1 base at V and 2 bases at J; junction bases unmatched: 3. Germline CDR1 SEHNR, CDR2 FQNEAQ (reference sequence). The CDR3 contains 17 residues. CDR3 residues: CASSLGGLAGVTDTQYF. In nucleotides, the CDR3 is TGTGCCAGCAGCTTAGGAGGACTAGCGGGAGTCACAGATACGCAGTATTTT.

The CDR3: CASSPPDRNTGELFF. In DNA form, the CDR3 reads TGTGCCAGCTCACCCCCGGACAGGAACACCGGGGAGCTGTTTTTT. The V gene is TRBV18, the J gene TRBJ2-2; perhaps TRBD1 as D (6 bases). The V end lost 3 bases, the J end lost 1 base, and 9 bases lay between the germline ends. The length of the CDR3 is 15 residues. CDR1 and CDR2 (germline): KGHSH, LQKENI.

This clone was seen only a few times. The chain uses TRBV9 and TRBJ2-3, with a weak D call TRBD1 (7 bases). Germline values: CDR1 SGDLS, CDR2 YYNGEE. V lost 4 bases to trimming and J lost 3 bases, with 15 bases between them. The CDR3 runs to 15 residues. The CDR3 DNA is TGTGCCAGCAGCAACCAGGGGGGCGGGACAGATACGCAGTATTTT. It is translated as CASSNQGGGTDTQYF.